Listed below are T cell receptor beta chains from one sample, sequenced in a study of control samples from healthy donors and cancer patients. Sequencing used immunoSEQ multiplex PCR; TCRdb keeps in-frame clones, though not all of them. Of some 150,000 clones listed, 89% are singletons. Material: blood. The receptors come from a man younger than 45 in good health. Both conserved end residues are part of each CDR3. A D gene is named only where the DNA matches it firmly. Only part of the rows carry a size: once, few, many, or a class if the clone is expanded.

v_gene: TRBV19
abundance: NA
len: 16
j_gene: TRBJ1-6
d_gene: NA
CDR3aa: CASSSNQETYNSPLHF
CDR3nt: TGTGCCAGTAGTTCTAATCAGGAGACGTATAATTCACCCCTCCACTTT

v_gene: TRBV24-1
abundance: once
len: 15
j_gene: TRBJ2-3
d_gene: TRBD1
CDR3aa: CATSDSRTGLDTQYF
CDR3nt: TGTGCCACCAGTGACTCCCGGACAGGGCTAGATACGCAGTATTTT

v_gene: TRBV6-5
abundance: NA
len: 14
j_gene: TRBJ2-1
d_gene: TRBD2
CDR3aa: CASSQSGRANEQFF
CDR3nt: TGTGCCAGCAGTCAAAGCGGGAGAGCTAATGAGCAGTTCTTC

v_gene: TRBV4-3
abundance: NA
len: 14
j_gene: TRBJ1-2
d_gene: NA
CDR3aa: CASSQDAGSYGYTF
CDR3nt: TGCGCCAGCAGCCAAGATGCAGGGAGCTATGGCTACACCTTC

v_gene: TRBV2
abundance: NA
len: 15
j_gene: TRBJ2-2
d_gene: NA
CDR3aa: CASRSPWRYTGELFF
CDR3nt: TGTGCCAGCAGGAGCCCCTGGAGGTACACCGGGGAGCTGTTTTTT

v_gene: TRBV2
abundance: NA
len: 16
j_gene: TRBJ1-4
d_gene: NA
CDR3aa: CASSDNVWEEDEKLFF
CDR3nt: TGTGCCAGCAGCGACAATGTGTGGGAGGAAGATGAAAAACTGTTTTTT

v_gene: TRBV15
abundance: once
len: 15
j_gene: TRBJ2-1
d_gene: NA
CDR3aa: CATSRDYPALDEQFF
CDR3nt: TGTGCCACCAGCAGAGATTATCCAGCGCTTGATGAGCAGTTCTTC

v_gene: TRBV19
abundance: NA
len: 14
j_gene: TRBJ2-3
d_gene: TRBD1
CDR3aa: CASSMRGLSDTQYF
CDR3nt: TGTGCCAGTAGTATGAGGGGGCTTTCAGATACGCAGTATTTT

v_gene: TRBV20-1
abundance: NA
len: 11
j_gene: TRBJ2-7
d_gene: NA
CDR3aa: CSARRGNEQYF
CDR3nt: TGCAGTGCTAGGAGGGGGAACGAGCAGTACTTC

v_gene: TRBV5-6
abundance: NA
len: 15
j_gene: TRBJ2-1
d_gene: TRBD2
CDR3aa: CASSVALAGVDEQFF
CDR3nt: TGTGCCAGCAGCGTCGCCCTAGCGGGGGTAGATGAGCAGTTCTTC

v_gene: TRBV24-1
abundance: NA
len: 15
j_gene: TRBJ2-3
d_gene: TRBD2
CDR3aa: CATSDSGRAYDTQYF
CDR3nt: TGTGCCACCAGTGATAGCGGGAGGGCATATGATACGCAGTATTTT

v_gene: TRBV4-3
abundance: NA
len: 16
j_gene: TRBJ2-7
d_gene: NA
CDR3aa: CASSQETPGRGYEQYF
CDR3nt: TGCGCCAGCAGCCAAGAGACCCCGGGACGAGGATACGAGCAGTACTTC

v_gene: TRBV4-3
abundance: NA
len: 16
j_gene: TRBJ2-7
d_gene: TRBD2
CDR3aa: CASSQDGTSGLYEQYF
CDR3nt: TGCGCCAGCAGCCAAGATGGTACTAGCGGACTCTACGAGCAGTACTTC

v_gene: TRBV6-2/TRBV6-3
abundance: NA
len: 17
j_gene: TRBJ1-5
d_gene: TRBD1
CDR3aa: CASSPRGTGDSNQPQHF
CDR3nt: TGTGCCAGCAGTCCACGGGGGACAGGGGATAGCAATCAGCCCCAGCATTTT

v_gene: TRBV24-1
abundance: NA
len: 14
j_gene: TRBJ2-5
d_gene: NA
CDR3aa: CATSDPGPSETQYF
CDR3nt: TGTGCCACCAGTGACCCGGGCCCTTCGGAGACCCAGTACTTC

v_gene: TRBV2
abundance: NA
len: 14
j_gene: TRBJ1-3
d_gene: NA
CDR3aa: CASSANPRGNTIYF
CDR3nt: TGTGCCAGCAGTGCCAACCCCCGAGGAAACACCATATATTTT

v_gene: TRBV18
abundance: NA
len: 14
j_gene: TRBJ2-7
d_gene: TRBD1
CDR3aa: CASSPQGAPYEQYF
CDR3nt: TGTGCCAGCTCACCACAGGGGGCCCCCTACGAGCAGTACTTC

v_gene: TRBV9
abundance: NA
len: 14
j_gene: TRBJ1-1
d_gene: NA
CDR3aa: CASNRALGNTEAFF
CDR3nt: TGTGCCAGCAACAGGGCCCTCGGGAACACTGAAGCTTTCTTT

v_gene: TRBV9
abundance: NA
len: 13
j_gene: TRBJ2-5
d_gene: NA
CDR3aa: CASSRGLQETQYF
CDR3nt: TGTGCCAGCAGCCGGGGGTTACAAGAGACCCAGTACTTC

v_gene: TRBV7-9
abundance: NA
len: 16
j_gene: TRBJ1-4
d_gene: NA
CDR3aa: CASSLALGSSNEKLFF
CDR3nt: TGTGCCAGCAGCTTGGCTCTAGGGAGTTCTAATGAAAAACTGTTTTTT